The entry that follows covers one TCR beta chain sequence. What it recognizes is unknown. The ends were cut back, 6 bases at V and 2 bases at J, with 13 bases in the middle. The CDR3 covers 14 residues. Looked up from germline, CDR1 is SGHTA and CDR2 is FQGNSA. These data originate in a study of shared clonotypes between healthy human individuals. Whole-study context: In total, the donors were a couple of women and three men aged 18 to 49. Per donor, CD8 memory used one plate, CD8 naive used two, CD4 memory used three and CD4 naive used three. Study-wide findings and caveats: Among non-shared clonotypes, generation probabilities were lower than among those shared by all four donors.

Libraries were prepared by immunoSEQ multiplex PCR; TCRdb keeps only in-frame clonotypes and omits some of them. The table has hundreds of thousands of clones, approximately 97% seen once. Memory CD4+ cells were the fraction left after CD45RA+ naive selection. Sequenced material: naive CD4+ T cells sorted from blood. As to subset: CD45RA+ positively selected. This receptor was obtained from a woman aged 25 to 39 in good health. The chain recombines TRBV7-2 with TRBJ1-1; maybe TRBD1 (5 bases). CDR3 bases: TGTGCCAGCAGGTTCAGGGCAAGAAACACTGAAGCTTTCTTT. This gives the protein CASRFRARNTEAFF.